The T cell receptor (beta chain) under discussion was sequenced for a study of blood T cell repertoires in COVID-19. About the research overall: Specimens from acute and convalescent COVID-19 originated in the United States, Italy and Spain. T cells, B-cell-depleted T cells, or PBMCs provided the cDNA or gDNA that served as material.

V shed 5 bases and J shed 0 bases, with 10 bases lying between them. From germline, CDR1 is LNHDA and CDR2 SQIVND (reference sequence). The CDR3 consists of 14 residues. Followed over time, Seattle patients had been enrolled while infection was active. Source study methods: Reference gene primer amplification in the assay estimated nucleated cell counts. Measured with immunoSEQ multiplex PCR; TCRdb has only the in-frame clones, and not every one. Clone size and V and J calls were adopted from that table, with D and trimming inferred from the DNA. This table has roughly 250,000 clones, roughly nine tenths appearing once.

The chain joins TRBV19 to TRBJ2-5, with no clear D. The TCR originated in a woman aged 30 to 39 with COVID-19, enrolled during active disease. The sample taken for sequencing was peripheral blood. The DNA for the CDR3 is TGTGCCAGTAGTCCGGGTCCGTACCAAGAGACCCAGTACTTC. Translating it yields CASSPGPYQETQYF.